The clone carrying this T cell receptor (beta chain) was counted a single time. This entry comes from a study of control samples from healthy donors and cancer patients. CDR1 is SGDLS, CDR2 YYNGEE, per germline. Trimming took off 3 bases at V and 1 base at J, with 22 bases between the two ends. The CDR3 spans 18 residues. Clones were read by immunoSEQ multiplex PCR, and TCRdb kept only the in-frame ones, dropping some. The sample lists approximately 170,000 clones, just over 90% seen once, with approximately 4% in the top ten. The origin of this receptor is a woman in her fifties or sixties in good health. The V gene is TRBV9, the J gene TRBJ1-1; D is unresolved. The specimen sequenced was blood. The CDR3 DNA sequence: TGTGCCAGCAGCGCTCTTCCGGGGAGGAGATGGGCGAACACTGAAGCTTTCTTT. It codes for CASSALPGRRWANTEAFF.